This T cell receptor (beta chain) stems from a study of T-cell reconstitution after alpha-beta-depleted transplantation in children. CDR3 length: 14 residues. Germline loops: CDR1 SGHTA, CDR2 FQGNSA. V lost 3 bases and J 3 bases, leaving 12 bases between the germline ends. This clonotype was picked up a small number of times. This sample's TCRbeta library carried unique molecular identifier barcodes. TCRdb ran MiXCR on the PCR reads and lists one entry per CDR3 protein. The sample includes approximately 350,000 distinct CDR3 sequences, 15% to 20% seen only once; the top ten take about 41%. The specimen comprised PBMCs, mostly from graft donor cells, sampled 360 days after TCRalphabeta/CD19-depleted stem cell transplant. The receptor's source is a male patient between 2 and 15 years old who had a stem cell transplant for acute lymphoblastic leukemia, so the T cells may come from the graft donor. The rearrangement uses TRBV7-2 and TRBJ2-7; maybe TRBD2 (5 bases). In DNA, the CDR3 is TGTGCCAGCAGCTTCCAAGGGAGAGGCTACGAGCAGTACTTC. Its translation: CASSFQGRGYEQYF.